The count of the clone carrying this T cell receptor beta chain is one. Participants came from 24 US areas, aged roughly 18 to 95 years. Donors were grouped by their self-reported clinical history. The data were produced by immunoSEQ multiplex PCR, yet TCRdb's version contains in-frame clones alone and is incomplete. The sample shows around 240,000 clones, about 83% of them seen only once. This entry comes from a study of blood T cell repertoires in COVID-19. Study summary: T cells, B-cell-depleted T cells, or PBMCs provided the cDNA or gDNA that served as material.

The trim removed 1 base at V and 8 bases at J, leaving 12 bases unmatched. CDR1 is SEHNR and CDR2 is FQNEAQ in the germline V gene (reference sequence). The CDR3 runs 17 residues. The V gene is TRBV7-9, the J gene TRBJ2-1; 9 bases are a match to TRBD2. The TCR was taken from a woman in her forties or fifties who had recovered from COVID-19. Material for sequencing was PBMCs or T cells enriched from blood (not recorded which). CDR3 sequence (DNA): TGTGCCAGCAGCTTAGGGAGGGCTAGCGGGGACGGAGATGAGCAGTTCTTC. Translation: CASSLGRASGDGDEQFF.